A single sample gave rise to the 4 T cell receptor beta chains below, sequenced in a study of blood T cell repertoires in COVID-19. Assay: immunoSEQ multiplex PCR; the TCRdb copy retains only in-frame clones and omits some. The data contain about 42,000 clones, 70% to 90% of them singletons. Sequenced input: peripheral blood. The receptors here all came from a woman in her 70s in a cohort sampled during active COVID-19.

V gene TRBV2 combines with J gene TRBJ1-3; the D is unclear. V lost 1 base to trimming and J lost 4 bases, with 14 bases between them. This CDR3 contains 16 residues. In germline, CDR1 is SNHLY, CDR2 FYNNEI. The CDR3 here is CASSEVRATGGNTIYF. For the CDR3, the DNA is TGTGCCAGCAGTGAAGTAAGGGCAACGGGGGGAAACACCATATATTTT.

This chain links TRBV12-3 or TRBV12-4 with TRBJ1-5; D remains unclear. V lost 4 bases, J lost 6 bases, and 10 bases lay in between. This CDR3 contains 13 residues. CDR3 sequence: CASSWLIAQPQHF. In nucleotides, the CDR3 is TGTGCCAGCAGTTGGCTGATTGCTCAGCCCCAGCATTTT.

The chain employs TRBV5-1 and TRBJ1-1, with 8 bases lining up with TRBD1. The V segment lost 4 bases and the J segment 9 bases; nucleotides outside the gene matches: 11. Germline V lookup: CDR1 SGHRS, CDR2 YFSETQ. The CDR3 contains 14 residues. CDR3 DNA sequence: TGCGCCAGCAGCCTGACAGGGGAGGAGAAGAAAGCTTTCTTT. Its translation: CASSLTGEEKKAFF.

The rearrangement links TRBV11-2 to TRBJ1-3; D perhaps matches TRBD1 (6 bases). Per germline, CDR1 SGHAT and CDR2 FQNNGV. This CDR3 is built from 14 residues. Trimming took 1 base from V and 4 from J, leaving 8 bases between them. This CDR3 is CASSLGTAGNTIYF. CDR3 DNA: TGTGCCAGCAGCTTAGGGACAGCCGGAAACACCATATATTTT.